What follows are 11 T cell receptor beta chains derived from one specimen sequenced in a study of T cells in Graves' hyperthyroidism and ophthalmopathy. Template material for amplifying TCR beta CDR3 regions consisted of RNA transcripts. The TCR CDR3 first-round RT-PCR relied on the HTBI primer set. TCRdb used MiXCR to reprocess the multiplex PCR reads, holding one entry per CDR3 protein. The sample includes more than 650,000 distinct CDR3 sequences, approximately 15% seen only once; the top ten take roughly 10%. Sequenced input: blood. These receptors all come from a woman aged 18-30 years with Graves' hyperthyroidism.

This clonotype occurred many times. The chain has TRBV7-2 and TRBJ2-5; a possible D gene is TRBD1 (8 bases). The CDR3 is 14 amino acids. Trimming cost V 1 base and J 4 bases, with 10 bases left between them. CDR1 and CDR2 (germline): SGHTA, FQGNSA. The CDR3 spells CASSLDRGGETQYF. The DNA for the CDR3 is TGTGCCAGCAGCTTAGACAGGGGGGGAGAGACCCAGTACTTC.

This chain links TRBV30 with TRBJ2-3; 11 bases map to TRBD2. After removal of 4 bases from V and 2 bases from J, the junction contained 11 bases not matched to a gene. Germline V gives CDR1 GTSNPN, CDR2 SVGIG (reference sequence). The CDR3 has 17 amino acids. DNA of the CDR3: TGTGCCTGGAAAGGAGTTAGCGGGAGGGCGATCACAGATACGCAGTATTTT. This translates into CAWKGVSGRAITDTQYF. Full variable domain (missing parts from reference TRBV30 and TRBJ2-3): SQTIHQWPATLVQPVGSPLSLECTVEGTSNPNLYWYRQAAGRGLQLLFYSVGIGQISSEVPQNLSASRPQDRQFILSSKKLLLSDSGFYLCAWKGVSGRAITDTQYFGPGTRLTVL.

For this clonotype: Being one base from a much bigger clone, this may be a read error. The chain links TRBV20-1 to TRBJ2-7, with a possible D match to TRBD1 (6 bases). In germline, CDR1 is DFQATT, CDR2 SNEGSKA (reference sequence). V was cut by 6 bases and J by 5 bases, with 11 bases left in between. The CDR3 spans 11 residues. CDR3 region: CSASRGNEQYF. CDR3 DNA sequence: TGCAGTGCCAGCAGGGGAAACGAGCAGTACTTC.

The V and J genes are TRBV7-9 and TRBJ1-2; D call uncertain. The germline gives CDR1 SEHNR, CDR2 FQNEAQ (reference sequence). With 1 base removed from V and 8 bases from J, the gap between germline ends came to 14 bases. The CDR3 sequence is 14 residues long. CDR3 DNA: TGTGCCAGCAGCTTAGAATTGAGGGCTTCGGGCTACACCTTC. It encodes CASSLELRASGYTF.

This clonotype showed up many times. The chain recombines TRBV2 with TRBJ2-3, with 8 bases aligning to TRBD2. Per the germline V gene, CDR1 is SNHLY and CDR2 is FYNNEI. The J segment lost 0 bases and the V segment lost 6 bases, leaving 2 bases of the junction unmatched. The CDR3 has 14 amino acids. The CDR3 sequence: CASRPSGSTDTQYF. The CDR3 region has the DNA TGTGCCAGCAGGCCTAGCGGGAGCACAGATACGCAGTATTTT.

This clonotype came up a few times. This chain connects TRBV20-1 to TRBJ1-4; D is uncertain. The CDR3 has 12 amino acids. Germline lookup yields CDR1 DFQATT and CDR2 SNEGSKA (reference sequence). With 3 bases removed from V and 3 bases from J, the gap between germline ends came to 5 bases. DNA of the CDR3: TGCAGTGCTAGTCCCGCTAATGAAAAACTGTTTTTT. Its protein is CSASPANEKLFF.

This clonotype showed up just a few times. The CDR3 region has the DNA TGTGCCAGCAGTTTCACCCCCTTATGGGGAGGTCACGGCTACACCTTC. Residues: CASSFTPLWGGHGYTF. The chain links TRBV27 to TRBJ1-2, with D hard to call. Germline-derived CDR1 and CDR2 are MNHEY and SMNVEV (reference sequence). This CDR3 spans 16 amino acids. The V and J ends lost 3 bases and 8 bases respectively, with 22 bases between them.

This clonotype came up many times. The V call is TRBV28, the J call TRBJ1-5; TRBD1 aligns across 7 bases. The junction had 2 bases not matched to a gene; V was cut back by 6 bases and J by 0 bases. Germline V gene lookup returns CDR1 MDHEN and CDR2 SYDVKM. CDR3 size: 14 residues. The CDR3 nucleotides are TGTGCCAGCAGGGACAGGTATAGCAATCAGCCCCAGCATTTT. Its translation: CASRDRYSNQPQHF.

This clonotype occurred a few times. The chain recombines TRBV15 with TRBJ2-3, with TRBD1 as a possible D gene (5 bases). V was cut by 4 bases and J by 4 bases, with 9 bases left in between. Germline values: CDR1 LNHNV, CDR2 YYDKDF (reference sequence). This CDR3 has 13 amino acids. Here the CDR3 reads CATSIRGPDTQYF. The DNA for the CDR3 is TGTGCCACCAGCATAAGGGGCCCAGATACGCAGTATTTT. Together with reference TRBV15 and TRBJ2-3, the CDR3 gives the full variable domain: DAMVIQNPRYQVTQFGKPVTLSCSQTLNHNVMYWYQQKSSQAPKLLFHYYDKDFNNEADTPDNFQSRRPNTSFCFLDIRSPGLGDTAMYLCATSIRGPDTQYFGPGTRLTVL.

Concerning this clonotype itself: A read error may account for a junction end that differs from germline. This CDR3 reads CASSYGRAKLFF. The CDR3 DNA reads TGCGCCAGCAGTTACGGCAGGGCAAAGTTGTTCTTC. V is TRBV6-6 and J is TRBJ2-1, with D possibly matching TRBD1 (5 bases). Germline V gene lookup returns CDR1 MNHNY and CDR2 SVGAGI (reference sequence). The CDR3 runs to 12 residues.

This clonotype has a handful of counts. The chain links TRBV3-1 to TRBJ2-5, with 10 bases identical to TRBD1. The CDR3 consists of 15 residues. The germline V gene encodes CDR1 LGHDT and CDR2 YNNKEL (reference sequence). V was clipped by 0 bases and J by 13 bases; unmatched bases: 11. CDR3 in DNA: TGTGCCAGCAGCCAAGATTTGCGGGACAGGGGAGTTCGGTACTTC. Protein sequence: CASSQDLRDRGVRYF.